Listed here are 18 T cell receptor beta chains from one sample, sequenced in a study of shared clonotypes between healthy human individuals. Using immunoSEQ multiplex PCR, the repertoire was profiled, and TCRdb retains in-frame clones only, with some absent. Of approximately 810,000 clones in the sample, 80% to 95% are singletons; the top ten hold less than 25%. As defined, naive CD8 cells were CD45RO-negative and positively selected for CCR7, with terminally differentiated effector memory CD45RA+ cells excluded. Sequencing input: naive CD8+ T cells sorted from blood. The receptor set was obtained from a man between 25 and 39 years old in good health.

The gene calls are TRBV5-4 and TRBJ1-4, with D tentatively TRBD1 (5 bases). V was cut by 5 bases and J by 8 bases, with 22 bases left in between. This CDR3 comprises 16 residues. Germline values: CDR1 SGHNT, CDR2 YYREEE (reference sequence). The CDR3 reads CASSQTPVGAREKLFF. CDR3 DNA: TGTGCCAGCAGTCAAACACCAGTAGGGGCGAGGGAAAAACTGTTTTTT.

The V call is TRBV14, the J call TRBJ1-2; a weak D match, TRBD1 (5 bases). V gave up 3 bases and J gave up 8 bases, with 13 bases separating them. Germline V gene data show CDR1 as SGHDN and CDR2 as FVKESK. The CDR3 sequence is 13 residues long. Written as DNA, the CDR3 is TGTGCCAGCAGCCAGGGGGTGTCGGGAGGCTACACCTTC. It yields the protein CASSQGVSGGYTF.

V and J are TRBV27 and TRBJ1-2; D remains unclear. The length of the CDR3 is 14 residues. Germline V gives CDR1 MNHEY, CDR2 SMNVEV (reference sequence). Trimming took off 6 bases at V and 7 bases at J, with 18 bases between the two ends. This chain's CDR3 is CASSPSFGARGYTF. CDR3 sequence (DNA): TGTGCCAGCAGCCCCTCGTTTGGAGCACGTGGCTACACCTTC.

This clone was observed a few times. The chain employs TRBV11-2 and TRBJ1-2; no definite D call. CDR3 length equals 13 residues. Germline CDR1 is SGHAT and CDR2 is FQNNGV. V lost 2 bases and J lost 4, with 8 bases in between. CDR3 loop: CASSLSSTYGYTF. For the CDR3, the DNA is TGTGCCAGCAGCTTATCAAGTACCTATGGCTACACCTTC.

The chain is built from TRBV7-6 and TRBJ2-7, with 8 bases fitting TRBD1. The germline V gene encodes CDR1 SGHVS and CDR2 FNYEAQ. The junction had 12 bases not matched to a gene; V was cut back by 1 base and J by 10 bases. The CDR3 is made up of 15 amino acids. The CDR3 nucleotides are TGTGCCAGCAGCTTAGGGGATGGACAGGGCCTAACCCAGTACTTC. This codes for CASSLGDGQGLTQYF.

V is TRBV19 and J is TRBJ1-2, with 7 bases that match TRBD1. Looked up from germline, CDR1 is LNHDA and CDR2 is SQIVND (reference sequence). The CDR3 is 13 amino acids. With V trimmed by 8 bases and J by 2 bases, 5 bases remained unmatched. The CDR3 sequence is CASGVDRNYGYTF. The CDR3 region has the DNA TGTGCCAGTGGAGTGGACAGGAACTATGGCTACACCTTC.

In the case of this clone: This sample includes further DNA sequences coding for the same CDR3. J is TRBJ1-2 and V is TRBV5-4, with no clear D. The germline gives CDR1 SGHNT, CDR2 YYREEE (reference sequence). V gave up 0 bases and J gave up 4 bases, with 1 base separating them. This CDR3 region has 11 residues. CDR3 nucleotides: TGTGCCAGCAGCTTGGGCTATGGCTACACCTTC. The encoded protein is CASSLGYGYTF.

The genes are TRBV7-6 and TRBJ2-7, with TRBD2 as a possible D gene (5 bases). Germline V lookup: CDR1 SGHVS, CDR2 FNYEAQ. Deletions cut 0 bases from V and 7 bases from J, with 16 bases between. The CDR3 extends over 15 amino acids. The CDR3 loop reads CASSLAVTTSGEQYF. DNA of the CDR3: TGTGCCAGCAGCTTAGCGGTGACCACTTCGGGAGAGCAGTACTTC.

CDR3 loop: CASSLGGGMNTEAFF. CDR3 DNA: TGTGCCAGCAGCTTAGGAGGCGGAATGAACACTGAAGCTTTCTTT. The chain links TRBV11-1 to TRBJ1-1; no definite D call. This CDR3 is built from 15 residues. Per the germline V gene, CDR1 is SGHAT and CDR2 is FQDESV (reference sequence). The V gene lost 1 base and the J gene lost 0 bases, with 9 bases spanning the gap.

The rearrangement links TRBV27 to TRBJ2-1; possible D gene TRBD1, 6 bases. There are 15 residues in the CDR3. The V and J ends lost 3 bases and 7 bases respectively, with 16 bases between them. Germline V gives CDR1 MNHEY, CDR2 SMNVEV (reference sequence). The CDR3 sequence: CASSFPADSLNEQFF. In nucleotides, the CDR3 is TGTGCCAGCAGTTTCCCCGCGGACAGTTTAAATGAGCAGTTCTTC.

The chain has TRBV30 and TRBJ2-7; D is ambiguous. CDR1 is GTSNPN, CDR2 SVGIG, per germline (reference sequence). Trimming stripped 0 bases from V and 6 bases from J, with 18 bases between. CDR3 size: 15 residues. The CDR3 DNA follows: TGTGCCTGGAGTGTGAGGTCTCTTATGGCGTCCGAGCAGTACTTC. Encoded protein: CAWSVRSLMASEQYF.

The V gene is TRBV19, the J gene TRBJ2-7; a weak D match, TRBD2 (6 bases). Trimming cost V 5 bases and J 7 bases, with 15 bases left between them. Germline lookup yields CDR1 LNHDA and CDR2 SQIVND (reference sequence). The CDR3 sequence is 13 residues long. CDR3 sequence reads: CASSATGVGEQYF. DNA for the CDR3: TGTGCCAGTAGTGCAACGGGAGTGGGTGAGCAGTACTTC.

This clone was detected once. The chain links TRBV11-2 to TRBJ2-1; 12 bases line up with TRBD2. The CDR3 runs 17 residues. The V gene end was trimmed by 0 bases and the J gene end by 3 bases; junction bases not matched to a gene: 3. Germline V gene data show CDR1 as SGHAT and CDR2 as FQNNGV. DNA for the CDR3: TGTGCCAGCAGCTTAGATCTAGCGGGAGGGTACTACAATGAGCAGTTCTTC. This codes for CASSLDLAGGYYNEQFF. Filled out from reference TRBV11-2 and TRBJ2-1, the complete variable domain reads EAGVAQSPRYKIIEKRQSVAFWCNPISGHATLYWYQQILGQGPKLLIQFQNNGVVDDSQLPKDRFSAERLKGVDSTLKIQPAKLEDSAVYLCASSLDLAGGYYNEQFFGPGTRLTVL.

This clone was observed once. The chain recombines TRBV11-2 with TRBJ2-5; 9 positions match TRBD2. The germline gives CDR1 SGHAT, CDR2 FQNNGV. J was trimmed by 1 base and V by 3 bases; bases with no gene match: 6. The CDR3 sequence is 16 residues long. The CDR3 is CASSFGLAGPQETQYF. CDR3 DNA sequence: TGTGCCAGCAGCTTCGGGCTAGCGGGGCCCCAAGAGACCCAGTACTTC.

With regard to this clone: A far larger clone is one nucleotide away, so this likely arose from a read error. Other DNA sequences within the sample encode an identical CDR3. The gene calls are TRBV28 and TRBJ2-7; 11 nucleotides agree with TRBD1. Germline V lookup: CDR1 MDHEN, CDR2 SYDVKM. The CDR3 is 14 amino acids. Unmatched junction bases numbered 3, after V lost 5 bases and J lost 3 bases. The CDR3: CASSPGTGGYEQYF. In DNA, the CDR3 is TGTGCCAGCAGTCCCGGGACAGGGGGCTACGAGCAGTACTTC.

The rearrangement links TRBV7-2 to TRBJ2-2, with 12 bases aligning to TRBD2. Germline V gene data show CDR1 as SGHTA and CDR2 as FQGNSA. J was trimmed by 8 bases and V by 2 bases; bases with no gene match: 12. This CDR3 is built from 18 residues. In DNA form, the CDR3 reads TGTGCCAGCAGCTTAACTTGGGCTAGCGGGAGGGCAAGTGGGGAGCTGTTTTTT. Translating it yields CASSLTWASGRASGELFF.

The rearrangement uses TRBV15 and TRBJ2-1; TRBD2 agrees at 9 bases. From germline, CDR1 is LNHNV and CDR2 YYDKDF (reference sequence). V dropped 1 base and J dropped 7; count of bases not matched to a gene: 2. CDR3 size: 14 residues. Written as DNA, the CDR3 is TGTGCCACCAGCAGAGGACTAGCGGCAAATGAGCAGTTCTTC. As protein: CATSRGLAANEQFF.

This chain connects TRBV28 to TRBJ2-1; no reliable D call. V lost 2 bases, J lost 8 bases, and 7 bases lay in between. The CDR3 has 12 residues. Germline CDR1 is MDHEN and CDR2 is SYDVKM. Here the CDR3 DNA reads TGTGCCAGCAGTTTACGAGTCGATGAGCAGTTCTTC. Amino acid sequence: CASSLRVDEQFF.